Shown below are 29 T cell receptor beta chains from a single sample sequenced in a study of persistence of HIV-infected CD4 T cells. The stimulus was lysate of CMV-infected fibroblasts, about 10 ug/mL. CD40L-negative CD69-negative CD45RO-high memory CD4+ T cells were sorted as populations depleted of antigen-responding cells. These receptors are not linked to any known antigen. The immunoSEQ assay was version 4, run in survey mode. Clones were sequenced by immunoSEQ multiplex PCR, and TCRdb holds only the in-frame ones, with some missing. Here the sample spans about 37,000 clones, 75% to 90% being singletons. Here the sequenced sample was CD4+ T cells sorted from PBMCs after roughly 18-hour stimulation, taken from a patient who received antiretroviral therapy. The receptors here all came from an adult man with HIV who was CMV-seropositive.

The rearrangement links TRBV6-5 to TRBJ1-6, with TRBD1 matching 7 bases. The CDR3 loop spans 14 amino acids. With V trimmed by 5 bases and J by 3 bases, 1 base remained unmatched. Germline V lookup: CDR1 MNHEY, CDR2 SVGAGI. In DNA form, the CDR3 reads TGTGCCAGCAGTCCAGGGGGCTATAATTCACCCCTCCACTTT. Translated, it gives CASSPGGYNSPLHF.

The rearrangement uses TRBV7-8 and TRBJ2-7; TRBD1 matches 8 bases. Germline V gene sequence: CDR1 SGHVS, CDR2 FQNEAQ. The CDR3 covers 14 residues. After removal of 2 bases from V and 3 bases from J, the junction contained 3 bases not matched to a gene. The CDR3: CASSLQGASYEQYF. CDR3 in DNA: TGTGCCAGCAGCTTACAGGGGGCGAGCTACGAGCAGTACTTC.

This clone was found once. This chain uses TRBV28 with TRBJ1-1; D call uncertain. Germline assignment: CDR1 MDHEN and CDR2 SYDVKM. Between the trimmed V and J ends, which lost 6 bases and 4 bases, there was a span of 12 bases. This CDR3 comprises 13 residues. The DNA for the CDR3 is TGTGCCAGCAGCTCGATTACCCTCACTGAAGCTTTCTTT. Its protein is CASSSITLTEAFF.

The chain employs TRBV27 and TRBJ1-5, with a weak D call TRBD1 (5 bases). V shed 5 bases and J shed 4 bases, with 15 bases lying between them. Germline loops: CDR1 MNHEY, CDR2 SMNVEV (reference sequence). The CDR3 length is 15 residues. CDR3 region: CASSPGTLRNQPQHF. CDR3 DNA sequence: TGTGCCAGCAGTCCCGGGACCCTAAGGAATCAGCCCCAGCATTTT.

The gene calls are TRBV6-5 and TRBJ1-5, with 8 bases lining up with TRBD1. The CDR3 is 15 amino acids. J lost 4 bases, V lost 6 bases, and 8 bases had no gene match. Germline lookup yields CDR1 MNHEY and CDR2 SVGAGI. CDR3 in amino acids: CASRPSGGPNQPQHF. The CDR3 nucleotides are TGTGCCAGCAGACCTTCAGGGGGCCCAAATCAGCCCCAGCATTTT.

The V call is TRBV3-1 (or the pseudogene TRBV3-2), the J call TRBJ2-1; TRBD2 agrees at 14 bases. CDR1 and CDR2 from the germline V gene are LGHDT and YNNKEL (reference sequence). After removal of 4 bases from V and 6 bases from J, the junction contained 2 bases not matched to a gene. The CDR3 spans 15 residues. CDR3 amino acids: CASSPGLAGVNEQFF. CDR3 sequence (DNA): TGTGCCAGCAGCCCGGGACTAGCGGGGGTCAATGAGCAGTTCTTC.

The chain links TRBV10-3 to TRBJ1-5; TRBD1 agrees at 7 bases. The CDR3 spans 16 residues. Germline values: CDR1 ENHRY, CDR2 SYGVKD. The J segment lost 6 bases and the V segment lost 0 bases, leaving 8 bases of the junction unmatched. The CDR3 DNA reads TGTGCCATCAGTGAGTCGGGCAGGGGGGACGGTCAGCCCCAGCATTTT. Encoded protein: CAISESGRGDGQPQHF.

About this clone itself: The junction and the germline gene differ at one end; a read error may be behind it. The CDR3 coding sequence is TGTGCCAGCAGATTGGCAGGGGACAACTATGGCTACACCTTC. Translation gives CASRLAGDNYGYTF. The chain joins TRBV5-6 to TRBJ1-2; D may be TRBD1 (6 bases). The CDR3 is 14 residues long. Looked up from germline, CDR1 is SGHDT and CDR2 is YYEEEE.

This clone has just one count. The chain joins TRBV5-5 to TRBJ2-1; D call uncertain. This CDR3 has 15 residues. V lost 0 bases to trimming and J lost 0 bases, with 7 bases between them. The germline V gene has CDR1 SGHKS and CDR2 YYEKEE (reference sequence). CDR3 bases: TGTGCCAGCAGCTTGGCGGGTAGCTCCTACAATGAGCAGTTCTTC. Translation gives CASSLAGSSYNEQFF. Based on the CDR3 plus reference TRBV5-5 and TRBJ2-1, the full variable domain is DAGVTQSPTHLIKTRGQQVTLRCSPISGHKSVSWYQQVLGQGPQFIFQYYEKEERGRGNFPDRFSARQFPNYSSELNVNALLLGDSALYLCASSLAGSSYNEQFFGPGTRLTVL.

This clone has more than one count but fewer than ten. This rearrangement joins TRBV3-1 (or the pseudogene TRBV3-2) to TRBJ2-2; 7 bases fit TRBD2. Germline V lookup: CDR1 LGHDT, CDR2 YNNKEL (reference sequence). The CDR3 has 15 residues. Trimming cost V 1 base and J 1 base; bases outside gene matches: 0. The CDR3 coding sequence is TGTGCCAGCAGCCAAGCGGGGGGGAACACCGGGGAGCTGTTTTTT. This sequence encodes CASSQAGGNTGELFF.

The chain joins TRBV6-5 to TRBJ1-1, with D possibly matching TRBD1 (6 bases). The CDR3 consists of 12 residues. Germline V lookup: CDR1 MNHEY, CDR2 SVGAGI. Trimming shortened V by 8 bases and J by 1 base, and 8 bases separated the two germline ends. CDR3 sequence: CASRGQNTEAFF. In DNA form, the CDR3 reads TGTGCCAGCCGGGGACAGAACACTGAAGCTTTCTTT.

The chain carries TRBV28 and TRBJ2-7; D is unclear. The CDR3 has 15 residues. Trimming removed 8 bases at V and 3 bases at J, with 20 bases between. Per germline, CDR1 MDHEN and CDR2 SYDVKM. Here the CDR3 DNA reads TGTGCCAGCTGGGGAAATGTCCGGAGTGGCTACGAGCAGTACTTC. Its protein is CASWGNVRSGYEQYF.

The chain couples TRBV19 to TRBJ2-2; possibly TRBD1 for D (6 bases). The ends were cut back, 4 bases at V and 2 bases at J, with 14 bases in the middle. CDR3 size: 16 residues. Germline lookup yields CDR1 LNHDA and CDR2 SQIVND (reference sequence). The DNA of the CDR3 is TGTGCCAGTAGTAGCTCGCCGGGACACAACACCGGGGAGCTGTTTTTT. This codes for CASSSSPGHNTGELFF. Together with reference TRBV19 and TRBJ2-2, the CDR3 gives the full variable domain: DGGITQSPKYLFRKEGQNVTLSCEQNLNHDAMYWYRQDPGQGLRLIYYSQIVNDFQKGDIAEGYSVSREKKESFPLTVTSAQKNPTAFYLCASSSSPGHNTGELFFGEGSRLTVL.

The gene calls are TRBV30 and TRBJ1-4; 8 positions match TRBD1. This CDR3 comprises 14 residues. The V segment lost 2 bases and the J segment 7 bases; nucleotides outside the gene matches: 6. Looked up from germline, CDR1 is GTSNPN and CDR2 is SVGIG (reference sequence). CDR3 in amino acids: CAWSPQGAGEKLFF. CDR3 DNA: TGTGCCTGGAGTCCGCAGGGGGCGGGTGAAAAACTGTTTTTT. Looking up the rest from reference TRBV30 and TRBJ1-4 gives the full variable domain: SQTIHQWPATLVQPVGSPLSLECTVEGTSNPNLYWYRQAAGRGLQLLFYSVGIGQISSEVPQNLSASRPQDRQFILSSKKLLLSDSGFYLCAWSPQGAGEKLFFGSGTQLSVL.

This clone was counted a few times. The DNA for the CDR3 is TGTGCCAGCAGAGCGGGCCCCAACACCGGGGAGCTGTTTTTT. It translates to CASRAGPNTGELFF. The chain recombines TRBV19 with TRBJ2-2; D perhaps matches TRBD2 (6 bases). The CDR3 consists of 14 residues. Germline assignment: CDR1 LNHDA and CDR2 SQIVND (reference sequence). V was cut by 9 bases and J by 2 bases, with 13 bases left in between.

The chain links TRBV7-6 to TRBJ2-6; TRBD1 might be the D (6 bases). V gave up 2 bases and J gave up 2 bases, with 10 bases separating them. There are 16 residues in the CDR3. CDR1 is SGHVS and CDR2 is FNYEAQ in the germline V gene. The CDR3 DNA follows: TGTGCCAGCAGCTTAAAGGCAGGGGCTGGGGCCAACGTCCTGACTTTC. This gives the protein CASSLKAGAGANVLTF.

As concerns this clone: Other DNA sequences from this sample encode an identical CDR3 as well. V gene TRBV6-6 combines with J gene TRBJ1-3; weak D call: TRBD1 (5 bases). The CDR3 is 14 amino acids. Germline values: CDR1 MNHNY, CDR2 SVGAGI (reference sequence). Between the trimmed V and J ends, which lost 2 bases and 1 base, there was a span of 6 bases. This chain's CDR3 is CASSYRGSGNTIYF. CDR3 DNA: TGTGCCAGCAGTTACAGGGGATCTGGAAACACCATATATTTT.

The chain couples TRBV7-2 to TRBJ1-2, with D unclear. V was trimmed by 1 base and J by 4 bases, leaving 19 bases between them. The germline gives CDR1 SGHTA, CDR2 FQGNSA. This CDR3 spans 17 amino acids. In DNA form, the CDR3 reads TGTGCCAGCAGCTTAGTAGTAGCTTGGAACGAAGGCTATGGCTACACCTTC. It translates to CASSLVVAWNEGYGYTF. Based on the CDR3 plus reference TRBV7-2 and TRBJ1-2, the full variable domain is GAGVSQSPSNKVTEKGKDVELRCDPISGHTALYWYRQSLGQGLEFLIYFQGNSAPDKSGLPSDRFSAERTGGSVSTLTIQRTQQEDSAVYLCASSLVVAWNEGYGYTFGSGTRLTVV.

The chain uses TRBV28 and TRBJ2-7; possibly TRBD2 for D (5 bases). Trimming shortened V by 5 bases and J by 4 bases, and 12 bases separated the two germline ends. Germline CDR1 is MDHEN and CDR2 is SYDVKM. The CDR3 totals 13 residues. The CDR3: CASSPGSGYEQYF. For the CDR3, the DNA is TGTGCCAGCAGTCCCGGAAGCGGTTACGAGCAGTACTTC.

The genes are TRBV9 and TRBJ1-5; a weak D match, TRBD1 (5 bases). V lost 8 bases and J lost 3, with 9 bases in between. The CDR3 sequence is 12 residues long. CDR1 is SGDLS and CDR2 is YYNGEE in the germline V gene. CDR3 amino acids: CARGVPNQPQHF. As DNA, the CDR3 is TGTGCCAGGGGGGTTCCCAATCAGCCCCAGCATTTT. The whole variable domain, filled in from reference TRBV9 and TRBJ1-5, reads DSGVTQTPKHLITATGQRVTLRCSPRSGDLSVYWYQQSLDQGLQFLIQYYNGEERAKGNILERFSAQQFPDLHSELNLSSLELGDSALYFCARGVPNQPQHFGDGTRLSIL.

The chain carries TRBV5-4 and TRBJ1-1; D ambiguous. Trimming shortened V by 2 bases and J by 0 bases, and 8 bases separated the two germline ends. The CDR3 contains 14 residues. The germline V gene has CDR1 SGHNT and CDR2 YYREEE (reference sequence). The chain's CDR3 is CASSLGTMNTEAFF. The CDR3 DNA follows: TGTGCCAGCAGCTTAGGAACCATGAACACTGAAGCTTTCTTT.

The genes are TRBV7-6 and TRBJ2-2; 12 bases fit TRBD2. The V gene's germline CDR1 is SGHVS and CDR2 FNYEAQ. This CDR3 region has 14 residues. The ends lost 7 bases at V and 5 bases at J; junction bases unmatched: 2. The CDR3 is CASTGLAGTGELFF. CDR3 nucleotide sequence: TGTGCCAGCACCGGACTAGCGGGGACCGGGGAGCTGTTTTTT.

V gene TRBV5-1 combines with J gene TRBJ1-2; 9 bases are a match to TRBD1. This CDR3 has 13 amino acids. Germline assignment: CDR1 SGHRS and CDR2 YFSETQ. The ends lost 3 bases at V and 8 bases at J; junction bases unmatched: 5. CDR3: CASSSQGAGGYTF. CDR3 in DNA: TGCGCCAGCAGCTCACAGGGGGCAGGGGGCTACACCTTC.

This clone was counted between two and nine times. CDR3 bases: TGTGCCAGCACCCGGGACACGAACAATGAGCAGTTCTTC. It translates to CASTRDTNNEQFF. This chain joins TRBV12-3 or TRBV12-4 and TRBJ2-1, with D possibly matching TRBD1 (6 bases). V was trimmed by 7 bases and J by 5 bases, leaving 12 bases between them. The CDR3 is made up of 13 amino acids.

The rearrangement uses TRBV9 and TRBJ1-5; unclear D gene. The CDR3 sequence is 13 residues long. CDR1 SGDLS and CDR2 YYNGEE come from the germline V gene. The V end was cut by 0 bases, the J end by 4 bases, with 5 bases between. The CDR3 region has the DNA TGTGCCAGCAGCGTAGGCCCTAATCAGCCCCAGCATTTT. It translates to CASSVGPNQPQHF.

This sequence joins TRBV2 and TRBJ2-1, with 10 positions matching TRBD1. Germline V gene lookup returns CDR1 SNHLY and CDR2 FYNNEI. V lost 6 bases to trimming and J lost 7 bases; unmatched junction nucleotides: 9. CDR3 length: 15 residues. CDR3 sequence reads: CASRVRQGAGNEQFF. CDR3 sequence (DNA): TGTGCCAGCAGGGTCCGACAGGGGGCAGGGAATGAGCAGTTCTTC. Based on the CDR3 plus reference TRBV2 and TRBJ2-1, the full variable domain is EPEVTQTPSHQVTQMGQEVILRCVPISNHLYFYWYRQILGQKVEFLVSFYNNEISEKSEIFDDQFSVERPDGSNFTLKIRSTKLEDSAMYFCASRVRQGAGNEQFFGPGTRLTVL.

This chain uses TRBV12-3 or TRBV12-4 with TRBJ1-1; 7 bases map to TRBD1. V gave up 7 bases and J gave up 3 bases; unmatched junction bases: 5. The CDR3 consists of 13 residues. CDR3 sequence (DNA): TGTGCCAGCAAAAGGGGGCACGACACTGAAGCTTTCTTT. This encodes CASKRGHDTEAFF.

The genes are TRBV30 and TRBJ1-1; 7 bases match TRBD1. V shed 8 bases and J 3 bases; nucleotides not matched to a gene: 9. The CDR3 contains 13 residues. The V gene's germline CDR1 is GTSNPN and CDR2 SVGIG (reference sequence). The CDR3 is CAIRQGGYTEAFF. The CDR3 region has the DNA TGTGCCATACGACAGGGTGGGTACACTGAAGCTTTCTTT. Full variable domain (missing parts from reference TRBV30 and TRBJ1-1): SQTIHQWPATLVQPVGSPLSLECTVEGTSNPNLYWYRQAAGRGLQLLFYSVGIGQISSEVPQNLSASRPQDRQFILSSKKLLLSDSGFYLCAIRQGGYTEAFFGQGTRLTVV.

Details on this clone: Distinct nucleotide sequences in the sample also encode this CDR3. J is TRBJ1-5 and V is TRBV6-5; no firm D call. The CDR3 has 13 residues. The germline V and J ends were trimmed by 5 bases and 3 bases, with 8 bases remaining between them. Germline values: CDR1 MNHEY, CDR2 SVGAGI. In DNA form, the CDR3 reads TGTGCCAGCAGTCGCCAGGCCAATCAGCCCCAGCATTTT. Amino acid sequence: CASSRQANQPQHF.